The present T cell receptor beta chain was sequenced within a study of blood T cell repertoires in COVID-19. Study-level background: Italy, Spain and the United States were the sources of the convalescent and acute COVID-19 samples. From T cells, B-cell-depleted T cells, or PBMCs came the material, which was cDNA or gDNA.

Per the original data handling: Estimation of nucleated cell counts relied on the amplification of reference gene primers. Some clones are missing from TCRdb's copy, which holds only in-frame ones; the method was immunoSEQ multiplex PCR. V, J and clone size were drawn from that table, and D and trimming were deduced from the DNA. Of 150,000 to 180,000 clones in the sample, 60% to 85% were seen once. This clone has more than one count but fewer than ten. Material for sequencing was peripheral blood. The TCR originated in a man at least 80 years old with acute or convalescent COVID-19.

In DNA form, the CDR3 reads TGTGCCAGCAGCACGTCTCCGGGACAGGCCTACGAGCAGTACTTC. Protein: CASSTSPGQAYEQYF. The chain is built from TRBV9 and TRBJ2-7; 8 bases line up with TRBD1. Germline CDR1 reads SGDLS; CDR2 reads YYNGEE. V was clipped by 4 bases and J by 2 bases; unmatched bases: 8. This CDR3 contains 15 residues.